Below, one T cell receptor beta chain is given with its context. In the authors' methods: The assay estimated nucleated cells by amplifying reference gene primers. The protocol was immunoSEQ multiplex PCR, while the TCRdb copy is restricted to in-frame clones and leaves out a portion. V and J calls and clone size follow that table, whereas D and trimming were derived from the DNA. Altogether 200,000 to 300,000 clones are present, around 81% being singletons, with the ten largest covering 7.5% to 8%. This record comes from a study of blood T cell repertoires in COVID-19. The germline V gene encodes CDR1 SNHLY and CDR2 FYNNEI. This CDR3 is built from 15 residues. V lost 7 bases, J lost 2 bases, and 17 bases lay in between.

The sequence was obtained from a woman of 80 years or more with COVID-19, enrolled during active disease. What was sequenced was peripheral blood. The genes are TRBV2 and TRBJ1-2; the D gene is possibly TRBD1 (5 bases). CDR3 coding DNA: TGTGCCAGCAAAAAGGGCAGGGACTTAAACTATGGCTACACCTTC. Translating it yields CASKKGRDLNYGYTF.